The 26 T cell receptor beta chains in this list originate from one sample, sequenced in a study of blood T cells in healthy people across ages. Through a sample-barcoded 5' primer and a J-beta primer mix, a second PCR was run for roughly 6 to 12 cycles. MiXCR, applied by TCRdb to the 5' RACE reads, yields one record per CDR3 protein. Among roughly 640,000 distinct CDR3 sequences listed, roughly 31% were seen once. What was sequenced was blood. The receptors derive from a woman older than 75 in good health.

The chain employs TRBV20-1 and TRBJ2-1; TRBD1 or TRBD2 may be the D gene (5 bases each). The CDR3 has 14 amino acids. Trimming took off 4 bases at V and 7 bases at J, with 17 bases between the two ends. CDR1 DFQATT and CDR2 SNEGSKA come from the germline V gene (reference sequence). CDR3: CSAIRDPLRNEQFF. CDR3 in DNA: TGCAGTGCTATCCGGGACCCCCTTCGGAATGAGCAGTTCTTC.

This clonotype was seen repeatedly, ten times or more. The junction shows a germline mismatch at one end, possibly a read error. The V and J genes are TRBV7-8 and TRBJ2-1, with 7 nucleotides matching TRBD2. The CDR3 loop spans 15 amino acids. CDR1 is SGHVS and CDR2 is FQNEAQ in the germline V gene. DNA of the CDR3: TGTGCCAGCAACAAACTAGCGAAATCCTCCAATGAGCAGTTCTTC. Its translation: CASNKLAKSSNEQFF.

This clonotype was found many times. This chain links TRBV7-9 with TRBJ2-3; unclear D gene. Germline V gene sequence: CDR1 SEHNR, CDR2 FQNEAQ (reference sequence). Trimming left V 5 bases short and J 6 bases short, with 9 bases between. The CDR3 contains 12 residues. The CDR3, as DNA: TGTGCCAGCAGCCCCTTCGCGGATACGCAGTATTTT. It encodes CASSPFADTQYF.

CDR3 DNA sequence: TGTGCCAGCAGCCCCGAACAGAATTACAATGAGCAGTACTTC. It specifies CASSPEQNYNEQYF. The gene calls are TRBV9 and TRBJ2-5; D remains unclear. The V end lost 4 bases, the J end lost 11 bases, and 21 bases lay between the germline ends. Germline CDR1 reads SGDLS; CDR2 reads YYNGEE. This CDR3 is built from 14 residues.

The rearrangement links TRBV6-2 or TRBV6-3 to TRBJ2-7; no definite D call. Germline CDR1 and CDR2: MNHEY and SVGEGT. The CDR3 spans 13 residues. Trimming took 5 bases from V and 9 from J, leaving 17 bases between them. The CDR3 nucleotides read TGTGCCAGCAGTCCGGACGGATCAATGGTGCAGTACTTC. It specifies CASSPDGSMVQYF.

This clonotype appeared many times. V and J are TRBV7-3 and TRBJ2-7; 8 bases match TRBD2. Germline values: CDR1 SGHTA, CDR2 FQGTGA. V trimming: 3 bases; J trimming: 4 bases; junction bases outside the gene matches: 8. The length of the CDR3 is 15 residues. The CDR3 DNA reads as TGTGCCAGCAGCTTGGGCGGGGGGCCAAATTACGAGCAGTACTTC. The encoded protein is CASSLGGGPNYEQYF.

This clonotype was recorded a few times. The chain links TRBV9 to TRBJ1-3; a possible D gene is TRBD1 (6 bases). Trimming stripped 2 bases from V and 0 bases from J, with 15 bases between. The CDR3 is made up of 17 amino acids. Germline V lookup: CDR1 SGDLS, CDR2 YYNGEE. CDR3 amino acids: CASSVTVGGFSGNTIYF. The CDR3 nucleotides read TGTGCCAGCAGCGTTACTGTAGGGGGATTCTCTGGAAACACCATATATTTT.

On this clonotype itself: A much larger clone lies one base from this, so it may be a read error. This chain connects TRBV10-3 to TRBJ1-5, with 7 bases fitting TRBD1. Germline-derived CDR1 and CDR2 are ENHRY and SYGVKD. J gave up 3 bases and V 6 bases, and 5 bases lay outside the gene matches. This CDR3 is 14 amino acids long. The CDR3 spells CAIREDRSNQPQHF. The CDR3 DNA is TGTGCCATCAGGGAGGACAGGTCCAATCAGCCCCAGCATTTT.

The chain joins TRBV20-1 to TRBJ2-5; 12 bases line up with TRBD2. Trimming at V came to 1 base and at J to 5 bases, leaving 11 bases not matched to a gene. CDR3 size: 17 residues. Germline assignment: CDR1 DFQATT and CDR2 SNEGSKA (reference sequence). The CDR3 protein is CSARGYSSGRAGETQYF. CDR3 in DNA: TGCAGTGCTAGAGGGTATTCTAGCGGGAGGGCCGGGGAGACCCAGTACTTC.

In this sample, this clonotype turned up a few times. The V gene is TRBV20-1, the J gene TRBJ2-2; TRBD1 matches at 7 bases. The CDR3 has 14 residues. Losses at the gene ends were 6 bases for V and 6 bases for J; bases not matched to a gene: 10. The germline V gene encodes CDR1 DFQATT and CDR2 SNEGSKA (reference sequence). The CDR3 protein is CSALTGEYPGELFF. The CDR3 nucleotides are TGCAGTGCCCTCACAGGGGAGTATCCCGGGGAGCTGTTTTTT.

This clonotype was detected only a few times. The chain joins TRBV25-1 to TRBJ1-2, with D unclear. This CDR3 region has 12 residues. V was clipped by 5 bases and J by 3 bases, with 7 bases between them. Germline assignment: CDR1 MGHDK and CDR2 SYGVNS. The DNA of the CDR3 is TGTGCCAGCAGTCTCGGATACTATGGCTACACCTTC. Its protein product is CASSLGYYGYTF.

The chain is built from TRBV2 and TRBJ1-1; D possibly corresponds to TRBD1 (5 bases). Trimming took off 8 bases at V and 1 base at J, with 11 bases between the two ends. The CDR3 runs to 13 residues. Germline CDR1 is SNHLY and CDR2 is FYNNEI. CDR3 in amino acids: CASRTFPNTEAFF. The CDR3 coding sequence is TGTGCCAGCCGGACATTCCCGAACACTGAAGCTTTCTTT.

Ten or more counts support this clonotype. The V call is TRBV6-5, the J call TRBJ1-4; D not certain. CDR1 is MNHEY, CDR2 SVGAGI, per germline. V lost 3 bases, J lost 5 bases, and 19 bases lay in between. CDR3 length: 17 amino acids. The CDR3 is CASSYFRPQAMNEKLFF. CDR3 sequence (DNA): TGTGCCAGCAGTTATTTCCGCCCGCAGGCAATGAATGAAAAACTGTTTTTT.

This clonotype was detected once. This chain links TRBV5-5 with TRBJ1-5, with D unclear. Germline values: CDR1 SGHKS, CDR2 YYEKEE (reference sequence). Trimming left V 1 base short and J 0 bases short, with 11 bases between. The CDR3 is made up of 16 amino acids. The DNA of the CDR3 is TGTGCCAGCAGCTTGTGGTACAGTTATAGCAATCAGCCCCAGCATTTT. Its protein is CASSLWYSYSNQPQHF.

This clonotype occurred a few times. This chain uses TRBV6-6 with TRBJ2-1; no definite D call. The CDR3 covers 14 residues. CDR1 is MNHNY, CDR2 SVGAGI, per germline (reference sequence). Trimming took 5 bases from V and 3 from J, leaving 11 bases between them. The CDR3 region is CASSKPPGYNEQFF. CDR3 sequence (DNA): TGTGCCAGCAGTAAGCCACCTGGCTACAATGAGCAGTTCTTC.

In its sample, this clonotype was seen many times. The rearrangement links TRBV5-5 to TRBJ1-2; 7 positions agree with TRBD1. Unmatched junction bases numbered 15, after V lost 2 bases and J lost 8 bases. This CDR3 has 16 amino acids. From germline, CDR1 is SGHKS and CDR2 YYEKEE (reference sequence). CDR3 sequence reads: CASSFSPQGGPSGYTF. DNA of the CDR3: TGTGCCAGCAGCTTTAGTCCCCAGGGGGGGCCAAGCGGCTACACCTTC.

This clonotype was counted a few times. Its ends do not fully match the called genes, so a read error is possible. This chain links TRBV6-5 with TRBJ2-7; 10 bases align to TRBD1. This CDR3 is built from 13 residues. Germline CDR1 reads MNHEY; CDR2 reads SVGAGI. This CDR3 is CASSRQGAYEQDF. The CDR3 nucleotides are TGTGCCAGCAGTCGACAGGGGGCCTACGAGCAGGACTTC.

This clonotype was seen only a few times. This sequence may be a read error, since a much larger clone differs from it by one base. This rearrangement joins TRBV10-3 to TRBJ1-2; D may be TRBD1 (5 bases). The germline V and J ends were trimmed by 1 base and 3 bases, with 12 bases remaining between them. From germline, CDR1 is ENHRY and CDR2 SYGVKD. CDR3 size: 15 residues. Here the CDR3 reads CAISEWVQGYYGYTF. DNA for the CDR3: TGTGCCATCAGTGAGTGGGTTCAGGGCTACTATGGCTACACCTTC.

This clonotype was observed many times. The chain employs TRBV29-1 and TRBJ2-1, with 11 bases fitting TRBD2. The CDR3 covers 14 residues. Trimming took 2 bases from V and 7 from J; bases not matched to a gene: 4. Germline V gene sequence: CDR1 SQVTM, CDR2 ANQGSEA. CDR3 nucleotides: TGCAGCGTTGAATTAGCGGGGGGGTTTAATGAGCAGTTCTTC. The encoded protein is CSVELAGGFNEQFF.

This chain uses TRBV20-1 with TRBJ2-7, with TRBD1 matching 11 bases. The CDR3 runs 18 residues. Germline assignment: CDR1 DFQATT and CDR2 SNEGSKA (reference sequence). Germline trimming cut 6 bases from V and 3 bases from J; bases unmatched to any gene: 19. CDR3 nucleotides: TGCAGTGCGAAAAACCGGGACAGGGGGTTCGATTATATCTACGAGCAGTACTTC. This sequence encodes CSAKNRDRGFDYIYEQYF.

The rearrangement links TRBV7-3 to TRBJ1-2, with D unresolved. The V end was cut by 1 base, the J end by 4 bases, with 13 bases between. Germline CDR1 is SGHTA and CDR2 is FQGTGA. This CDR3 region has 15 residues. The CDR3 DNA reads TGTGCCAGCAGCTTAATGGCGCTGGAAGGCTATGGCTACACCTTC. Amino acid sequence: CASSLMALEGYGYTF.

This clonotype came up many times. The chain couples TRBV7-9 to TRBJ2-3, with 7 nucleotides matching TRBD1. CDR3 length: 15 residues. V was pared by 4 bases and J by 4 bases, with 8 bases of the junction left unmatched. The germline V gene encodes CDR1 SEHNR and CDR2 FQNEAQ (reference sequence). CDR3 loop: CASSSDRASADTQYF. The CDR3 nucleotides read TGTGCCAGCAGCTCCGACAGGGCCAGCGCAGATACGCAGTATTTT. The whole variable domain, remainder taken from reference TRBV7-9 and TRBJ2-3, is DTGVSQNPRHKITKRGQNVTFRCDPISEHNRLYWYRQTLGQGPEFLTYFQNEAQLEKSRLLSDRFSAERPKGSFSTLEIQRTEQGDSAMYLCASSSDRASADTQYFGPGTRLTVL.

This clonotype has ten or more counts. CDR3 region: CSVALNEKLFF. The CDR3 nucleotides read TGCAGCGTTGCCCTTAATGAAAAACTGTTTTTT. The rearrangement joins TRBV29-1 to TRBJ1-4; no definite D call. The CDR3 has 11 residues. The germline gives CDR1 SQVTM, CDR2 ANQGSEA. Deletions cut 4 bases from V and 4 bases from J, with 4 bases between. Using reference TRBV29-1 and TRBJ1-4 for the parts outside the CDR3, the full variable domain is SAVISQKPSRDICQRGTSLTIQCQVDSQVTMMFWYRQQPGQSLTLIATANQGSEATYESGFVIDKFPISRPNLTFSTLTVSNMSPEDSSIYLCSVALNEKLFFGSGTQLSVL.

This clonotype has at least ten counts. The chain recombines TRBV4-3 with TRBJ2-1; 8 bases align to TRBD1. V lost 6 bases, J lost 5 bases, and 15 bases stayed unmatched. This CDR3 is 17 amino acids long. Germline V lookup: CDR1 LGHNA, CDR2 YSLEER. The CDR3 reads CASRGTGGKRKDNEQFF. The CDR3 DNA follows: TGCGCCAGCAGAGGCACAGGGGGAAAGCGGAAAGACAATGAGCAGTTCTTC.

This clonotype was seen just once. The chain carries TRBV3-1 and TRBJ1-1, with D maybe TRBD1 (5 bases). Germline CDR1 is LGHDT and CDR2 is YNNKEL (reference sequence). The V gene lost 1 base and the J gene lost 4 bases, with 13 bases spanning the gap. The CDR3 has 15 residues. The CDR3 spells CASSQGGVGSTEAFF. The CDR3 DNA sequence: TGTGCCAGCAGCCAAGGAGGGGTGGGGAGCACTGAAGCTTTCTTT.

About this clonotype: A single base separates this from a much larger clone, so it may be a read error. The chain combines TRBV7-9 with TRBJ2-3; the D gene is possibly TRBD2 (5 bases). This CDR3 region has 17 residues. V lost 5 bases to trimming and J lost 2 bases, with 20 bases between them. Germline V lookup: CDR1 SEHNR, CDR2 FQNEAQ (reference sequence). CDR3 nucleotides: TGTGCCAGCAGCCGTGGTAGCTTGACTACCTACACAGATACGCAGTATTTT. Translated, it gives CASSRGSLTTYTDTQYF.